These 9 T cell receptor beta chains came from one sample sequenced in a study of beta chain features in type 1 diabetes. General study results and limits: There was a moderate but significant shortening of TCRB CDR3s in all four CD4+ subsets of Type 1 diabetes patients.

Their specific antigens are unknown. The study reverse transcribed the entire isolated RNA, so it sequenced expressed TCRB transcripts. Here immunoSEQ multiplex PCR was the method, and the copy in TCRdb shows in-frame clones only, minus some. Seen here are a few hundred thousand clones, 16% observed once, and the top ten hold 0.085%. The source material was naive CD4+ T cells from blood. All receptors come from a man aged 30 to 39 with type 1 diabetes.

V gene TRBV5-1 combines with J gene TRBJ2-3, with 7 bases matching TRBD1. The germline gives CDR1 SGHRS, CDR2 YFSETQ. CDR3 length: 14 amino acids. Germline trimming cut 3 bases from V and 2 bases from J; bases unmatched to any gene: 3. CDR3 loop: CASSWGQPTDTQYF. The CDR3 bases are TGCGCCAGCAGCTGGGGACAGCCCACAGATACGCAGTATTTT.

The chain is built from TRBV7-2 and TRBJ2-5; either TRBD1 or TRBD2 may fit D (5 bases each). V was clipped by 5 bases and J by 4 bases, with 17 bases between them. Germline V gene sequence: CDR1 SGHTA, CDR2 FQGNSA. This CDR3 is built from 15 residues. DNA of the CDR3: TGTGCCAGCAGCCCGAACATGGGGGAAGGAGAGACCCAGTACTTC. This gives the protein CASSPNMGEGETQYF.

The chain carries TRBV7-9 and TRBJ2-7; no definite D call. Trimming left V 0 bases short and J 0 bases short, with 9 bases between. Per germline, CDR1 SEHNR and CDR2 FQNEAQ (reference sequence). This CDR3 comprises 15 residues. The CDR3 DNA follows: TGTGCCAGCAGCTTAGCGTCGTACACCTCCTACGAGCAGTACTTC. Translating it yields CASSLASYTSYEQYF.

This chain links TRBV18 with TRBJ2-5; TRBD2 aligns across 11 bases. Germline CDR1 KGHSH, CDR2 LQKENI. The CDR3 length is 17 residues. The ends lost 0 bases at V and 3 bases at J; junction bases unmatched: 6. The CDR3 nucleotides are TGTGCCAGCTCACCACCCGGATTAGCGGGAGGGAAAGAGACCCAGTACTTC. Protein sequence: CASSPPGLAGGKETQYF.

The chain joins TRBV29-1 to TRBJ2-7, with 9 bases identical to TRBD1. This CDR3 comprises 12 residues. The V gene's germline CDR1 is SQVTM and CDR2 ANQGSEA. Trimming took 6 bases from V and 7 from J; bases not matched to a gene: 7. DNA for the CDR3: TGCAGCGTGCCGAGACAGGGGGGAGAGCAGTACTTC. It encodes CSVPRQGGEQYF.

V gene TRBV29-1 combines with J gene TRBJ2-3; the D is unclear. With 1 base removed from V and 3 bases from J, the gap between germline ends came to 8 bases. Germline lookup yields CDR1 SQVTM and CDR2 ANQGSEA. CDR3 length: 13 residues. CDR3 sequence reads: CSVEVSGTDTQYF. The CDR3, as DNA: TGCAGCGTTGAAGTTTCCGGTACAGATACGCAGTATTTT.

The rearrangement links TRBV28 to TRBJ2-3; 7 positions agree with TRBD2. The CDR3 covers 13 residues. Germline V gene data show CDR1 as MDHEN and CDR2 as SYDVKM. The V gene end was trimmed by 4 bases and the J gene end by 3 bases; junction bases not matched to a gene: 1. CDR3 coding DNA: TGTGCCAGCAGTTCCGGGGGGACAGATACGCAGTATTTT. This encodes CASSSGGTDTQYF.

V is TRBV25-1 and J is TRBJ2-3; D is unclear. Germline lookup yields CDR1 MGHDK and CDR2 SYGVNS. The CDR3 length is 12 residues. V was trimmed by 0 bases and J by 5 bases, leaving 3 bases between them. The CDR3 bases are TGTGCCAGCAGTGAATACGGAGATACGCAGTATTTT. It is translated as CASSEYGDTQYF.

The chain combines TRBV6-5 with TRBJ2-1, with TRBD1 matching over 8 bases. With V trimmed by 10 bases and J by 5 bases, 13 bases remained unmatched. The length of the CDR3 is 15 residues. In germline, CDR1 is MNHEY, CDR2 SVGAGI. The CDR3 DNA is TGTGCCACCATACCCTCCGGGACAGGTAACAATGAGCAGTTCTTC. It codes for CATIPSGTGNNEQFF.